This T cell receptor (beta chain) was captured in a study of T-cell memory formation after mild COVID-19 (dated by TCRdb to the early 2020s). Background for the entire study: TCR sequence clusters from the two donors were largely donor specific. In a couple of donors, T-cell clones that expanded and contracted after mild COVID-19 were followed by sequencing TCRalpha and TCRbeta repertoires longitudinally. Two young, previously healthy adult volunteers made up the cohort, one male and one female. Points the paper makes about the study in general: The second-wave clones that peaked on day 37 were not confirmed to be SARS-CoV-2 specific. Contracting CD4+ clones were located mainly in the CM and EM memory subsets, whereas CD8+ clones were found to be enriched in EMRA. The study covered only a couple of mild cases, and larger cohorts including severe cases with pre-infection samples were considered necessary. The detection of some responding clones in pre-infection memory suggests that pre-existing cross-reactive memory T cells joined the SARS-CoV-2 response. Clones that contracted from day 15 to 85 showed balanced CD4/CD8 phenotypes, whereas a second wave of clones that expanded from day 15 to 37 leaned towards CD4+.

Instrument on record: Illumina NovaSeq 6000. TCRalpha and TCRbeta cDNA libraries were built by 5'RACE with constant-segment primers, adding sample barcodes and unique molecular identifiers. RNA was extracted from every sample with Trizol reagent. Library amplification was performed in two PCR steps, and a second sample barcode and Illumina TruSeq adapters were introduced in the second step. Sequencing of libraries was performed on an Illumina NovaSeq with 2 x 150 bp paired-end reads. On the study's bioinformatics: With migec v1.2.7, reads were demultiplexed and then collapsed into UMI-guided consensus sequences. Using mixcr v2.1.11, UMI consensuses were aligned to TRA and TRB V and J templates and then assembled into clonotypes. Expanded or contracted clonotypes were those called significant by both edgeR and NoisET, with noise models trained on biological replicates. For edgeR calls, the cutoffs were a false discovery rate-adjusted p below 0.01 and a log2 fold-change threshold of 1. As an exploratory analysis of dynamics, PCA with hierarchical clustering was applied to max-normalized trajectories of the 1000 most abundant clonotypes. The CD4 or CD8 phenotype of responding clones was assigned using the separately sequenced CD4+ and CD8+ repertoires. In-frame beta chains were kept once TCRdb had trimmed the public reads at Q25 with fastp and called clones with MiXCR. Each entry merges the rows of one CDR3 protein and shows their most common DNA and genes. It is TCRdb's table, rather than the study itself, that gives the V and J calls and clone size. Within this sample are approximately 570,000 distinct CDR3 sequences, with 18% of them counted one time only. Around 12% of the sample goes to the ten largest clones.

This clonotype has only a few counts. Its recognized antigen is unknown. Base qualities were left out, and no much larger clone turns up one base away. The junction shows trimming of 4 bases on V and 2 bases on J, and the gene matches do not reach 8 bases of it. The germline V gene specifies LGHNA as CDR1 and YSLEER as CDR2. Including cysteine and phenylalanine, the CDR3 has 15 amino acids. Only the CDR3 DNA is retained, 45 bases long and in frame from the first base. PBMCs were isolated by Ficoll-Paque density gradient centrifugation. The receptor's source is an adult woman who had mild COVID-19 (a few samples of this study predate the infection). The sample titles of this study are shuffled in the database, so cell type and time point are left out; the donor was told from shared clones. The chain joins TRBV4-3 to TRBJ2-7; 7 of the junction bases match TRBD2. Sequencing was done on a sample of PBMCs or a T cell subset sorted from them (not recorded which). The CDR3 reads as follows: CASSRESGVPYEQYF. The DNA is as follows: TGCGCCAGCAGCCGAGAAAGCGGGGTCCCCTACGAGCAGTACTTC.